Detailed here is one T cell receptor beta chain. This clone's antigen is unknown. Per-base quality was not reported, and no clone a single base away is much larger than it. TCRbeta CDR3 regions were amplified from genomic DNA using the immunoSEQ Assay, a bias-controlled multiplex PCR. In the source study's methods: The number of nucleated cells in each sample was estimated by amplification of reference gene primers within the assay. Sequence reads were collapsed and filtered to measure the absolute abundance of every unique TCRbeta CDR3 rearrangement. For each sample, productive Simpson clonality was calculated by taking the square root of Simpson's diversity index across productive rearrangements. What TCRdb holds here is the immuneACCESS table cut down to in-frame rearrangements. Part of the clones is not present; checked against another copy, under half of the missing clones reflect an unresolved V gene, and the others are unexplained. Clonal size and the V and J genes are those of that table, whereas D and trimming came from the DNA. This sample comprises around 300,000 clones, 88% of them detected only once. The biggest ten clones account for 3% to 4% of the sample.

The data derive from a study of blood T cell repertoires in COVID-19 (dated by TCRdb to about 2020). With regard to the full study: The collaborator samples originated in the United States, Italy and Spain and spanned the acute and convalescent phases of COVID-19. A freely available public database, intended as a resource for researchers studying the immune response to SARS-CoV-2, is where the repertoires were released. The prospective study material was composed of cDNA or gDNA derived from T cells, B-cell-depleted T cells, or PBMCs. Deeply sampled blood TCRbeta repertoires from subjects exposed to, actively infected with, or recovered from COVID-19 were included in the dataset. Where HLA class I and class II types were available, the types were taken from metadata supplied by the sample provider, not from assay-based typing. Nearly every sample came with metadata listing a de-identified subject ID, COVID-19 status, age in years and sex. The samples were drawn from two sources: the first 160 participants of the ongoing ImmuneRACE study, and 950 to 1,500 subjects contributed by 6 global collaborators. Overall study results and their limits: Clinical and demographic metadata were provided uncurated, with the amount varying by source and participant.

CDR1 and CDR2, per the germline V gene, are SGHAT and FQNNGV. The CDR3 goes from the cysteine to the phenylalanine over 17 residues. Only the CDR3 DNA stays, 51 bases, in frame from base 1. V loses 4 bases at its end and J loses 2 bases; junction bases beyond the gene matches: 9. The collaborating institutions used their own protocols to collect whole blood in K2EDTA tubes. Collaborator samples were shipped for TCRbeta analysis as frozen whole blood, isolated PBMCs, or DNA extracted from either sample type. Rearrangement joined TRBV11-2 to TRBJ2-7, with TRBD1 matching 12 junction bases. The clonotype comes from a woman aged 45-59 years with active or convalescent COVID-19. Sequenced: peripheral blood. CDR3 sequence: CASSSLGGTGGAYEQYF. At the DNA level, the sequence is TGTGCCAGCAGCTCCCTAGGGGGGACAGGGGGCGCCTACGAGCAGTACTTC.